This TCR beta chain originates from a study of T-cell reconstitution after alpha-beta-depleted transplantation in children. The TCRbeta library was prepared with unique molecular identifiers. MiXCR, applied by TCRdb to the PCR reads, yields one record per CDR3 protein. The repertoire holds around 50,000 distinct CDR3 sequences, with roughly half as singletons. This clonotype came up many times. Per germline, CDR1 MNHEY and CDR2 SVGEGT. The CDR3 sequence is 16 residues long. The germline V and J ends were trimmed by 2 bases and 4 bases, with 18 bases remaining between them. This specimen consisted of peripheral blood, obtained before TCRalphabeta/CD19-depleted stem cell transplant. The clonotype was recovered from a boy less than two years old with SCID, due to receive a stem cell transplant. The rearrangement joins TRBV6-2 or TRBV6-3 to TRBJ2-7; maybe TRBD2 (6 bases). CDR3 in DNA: TGTGCCAGCAGTTACGCGGGGCAGCGGAGGCGGTACGAGCAGTACTTC. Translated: CASSYAGQRRRYEQYF.